The sequence of this T cell receptor beta chain was determined in a study of cytomegalovirus exposure and HLA in healthy donors. Across the whole study: For the approximately 400 genotyped donors, over 80% fell within the Caucasian-associated ancestry cluster.

This clone was seen a handful of times. Antigen specificity is unknown. Likely unrecorded immune exposures existed in these nominally healthy donors. The CDR3 consists of 14 residues. Trimming removed 2 bases at V and 1 base at J, with 7 bases between. The germline gives CDR1 SGHVS, CDR2 FNYEAQ. 60 Vbeta and 13 Jbeta primers were used in PCR. Method: immunoSEQ multiplex PCR; TCRdb's copy keeps in-frame clones and lacks some. The sample has around 150,000 clones, approximately 73% seen once. Findings and limits, study-wide: High sensitivity and specificity were reportedly achieved when the classifier diagnosed cytomegalovirus status. More than 150 TCR beta chains were listed as cytomegalovirus-associated.

The sample comprised PBMCs. This TCR came from a man younger than 45 in good health and CMV-seropositive. The V call is TRBV7-6, the J call TRBJ2-3, with D unresolved. The CDR3 DNA follows: TGTGCCAGCAGCTTACGGCAGGGCACAGATACGCAGTATTTT. It codes for CASSLRQGTDTQYF. Combining the CDR3 with reference TRBV7-6 and TRBJ2-3 gives the whole variable domain GAGVSQSPRYKVTKRGQDVALRCDPISGHVSLYWYRQALGQGPEFLTYFNYEAQQDKSGLPNDRFSAERPEGSISTLTIQRTEQRDSAMYRCASSLRQGTDTQYFGPGTRLTVL.